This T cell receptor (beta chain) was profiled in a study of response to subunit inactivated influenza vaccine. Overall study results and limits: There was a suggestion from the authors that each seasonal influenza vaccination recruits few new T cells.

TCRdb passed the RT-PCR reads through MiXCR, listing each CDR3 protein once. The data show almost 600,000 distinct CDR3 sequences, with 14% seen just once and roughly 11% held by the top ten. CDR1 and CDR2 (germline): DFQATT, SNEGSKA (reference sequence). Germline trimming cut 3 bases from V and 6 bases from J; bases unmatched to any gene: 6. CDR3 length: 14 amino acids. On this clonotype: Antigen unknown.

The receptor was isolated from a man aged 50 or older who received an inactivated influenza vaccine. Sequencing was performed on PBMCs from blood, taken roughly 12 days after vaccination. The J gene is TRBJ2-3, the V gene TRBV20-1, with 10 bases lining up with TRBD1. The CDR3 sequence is CSARGQGNPDTQYF. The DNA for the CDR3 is TGCAGTGCTAGGGGACAGGGGAATCCTGATACGCAGTATTTT.